Following are 32 T cell receptor beta chains from one sample sequenced in a study of shared clonotypes between healthy human individuals. Profiling relied on immunoSEQ multiplex PCR, and the TCRdb table lists in-frame clones only, not all of them. The table includes about 710,000 clones, about two thirds detected once. Sequencing was carried out using memory CD4+ T cells sorted from blood. As to subset: CD45RA-negative fraction. Receptors originate from a woman in her twenties or thirties in good health.

The V and J genes are TRBV5-4 and TRBJ2-5, with a weak D call TRBD2 (6 bases). The CDR3 has 15 residues. In germline, CDR1 is SGHNT, CDR2 YYREEE (reference sequence). The V gene lost 5 bases and the J gene lost 1 base, with 15 bases spanning the gap. The CDR3 sequence: CASSLTGLTQETQYF. CDR3 in DNA: TGTGCCAGCAGTCTGACGGGACTGACCCAAGAGACCCAGTACTTC.

This sequence joins TRBV7-9 and TRBJ1-5; no definite D call. Trimming cost V 4 bases and J 6 bases, with 7 bases left between them. The CDR3 spans 12 residues. The germline gives CDR1 SEHNR, CDR2 FQNEAQ (reference sequence). CDR3 in amino acids: CASSYGFQPQHF. CDR3 sequence (DNA): TGTGCCAGCAGCTATGGCTTTCAGCCCCAGCATTTT. The full variable domain, completed using reference TRBV7-9 and TRBJ1-5, is DTGVSQNPRHKITKRGQNVTFRCDPISEHNRLYWYRQTLGQGPEFLTYFQNEAQLEKSRLLSDRFSAERPKGSFSTLEIQRTEQGDSAMYLCASSYGFQPQHFGDGTRLSIL.

In this sample, this clone turned up once. V is TRBV2 and J is TRBJ1-3; 8 positions agree with TRBD1. V was pared by 6 bases and J by 0 bases, with 10 bases of the junction left unmatched. The CDR3 is 17 amino acids. Germline V gives CDR1 SNHLY, CDR2 FYNNEI. The CDR3 nucleotides are TGTGCCAGCAGCCCTAGAGGGACAGGATTCTCTGGAAACACCATATATTTT. Translation gives CASSPRGTGFSGNTIYF.

This clone was seen a few times. This sequence joins TRBV2 and TRBJ1-1, with no clear D. The CDR3 sequence is 13 residues long. Germline assignment: CDR1 SNHLY and CDR2 FYNNEI. V shed 7 bases and J shed 6 bases, with 15 bases lying between them. The DNA of the CDR3 is TGTGCCAGCATCTTGGGTGAGATGGCTGAAGCTTTCTTT. Amino acids: CASILGEMAEAFF.

The chain couples TRBV28 to TRBJ2-1; 7 bases fit TRBD2. V was pared by 8 bases and J by 0 bases, with 10 bases of the junction left unmatched. The CDR3 contains 16 residues. Germline CDR1 and CDR2: MDHEN and SYDVKM. The CDR3 loop reads CASRRAGPSSYNEQFF. In DNA, the CDR3 is TGTGCCAGCCGAAGAGCGGGACCAAGCTCCTACAATGAGCAGTTCTTC.

This clone was observed a few times. This sequence joins TRBV9 and TRBJ1-2; D perhaps matches TRBD1 (6 bases). Germline lookup yields CDR1 SGDLS and CDR2 YYNGEE. The CDR3 is 15 residues long. V was cut by 4 bases and J by 1 base, with 14 bases left in between. The CDR3 DNA follows: TGTGCCAGCAGCCCAGGGGCAGGGAGTAACTATGGCTACACCTTC. This sequence encodes CASSPGAGSNYGYTF. The whole variable domain, filled in from reference TRBV9 and TRBJ1-2, reads DSGVTQTPKHLITATGQRVTLRCSPRSGDLSVYWYQQSLDQGLQFLIQYYNGEERAKGNILERFSAQQFPDLHSELNLSSLELGDSALYFCASSPGAGSNYGYTFGSGTRLTVV.

V and J are TRBV29-1 and TRBJ2-3; 8 nucleotides agree with TRBD2. Germline values: CDR1 SQVTM, CDR2 ANQGSEA. J lost 0 bases, V lost 4 bases, and 6 bases had no gene match. The CDR3 is 15 amino acids. CDR3 in amino acids: CSVVPLAGSTDTQYF. The CDR3 nucleotides read TGCAGCGTTGTCCCGCTAGCGGGTAGCACAGATACGCAGTATTTT.

The CDR3 loop reads CASSDGPSNEKLFF. The CDR3 DNA sequence: TGTGCCAGCAGCGACGGTCCTAGTAATGAAAAACTGTTTTTT. V is TRBV11-2 and J is TRBJ1-4; D is unclear. The CDR3 has 14 amino acids. The germline CDR1 and CDR2 sequences are SGHAT and FQNNGV. V lost 5 bases, J lost 4 bases, and 11 bases lay in between.

This clone has more than one count but fewer than ten. The CDR3 loop reads CASSPRDRGREQYF. The CDR3 coding sequence is TGTGCCAGCTCACCACGGGACAGGGGGCGCGAGCAGTACTTC. The chain links TRBV18 to TRBJ2-7, with 12 bases aligning to TRBD1. The length of the CDR3 is 14 residues. Germline V gene sequence: CDR1 KGHSH, CDR2 LQKENI. With 1 base clipped from V and 6 bases from J, the junction kept 1 base outside the gene matches.

The chain couples TRBV6-6 to TRBJ2-1; D unresolved. Trimming removed 0 bases from V and 7 bases from J, with 13 bases in between. The V gene's germline CDR1 is MNHNY and CDR2 SVGAGI (reference sequence). This CDR3 spans 15 amino acids. DNA of the CDR3: TGTGCCAGCAGTTACTCGAAAGTTTTCGTGAATGAGCAGTTCTTC. It translates to CASSYSKVFVNEQFF.

V usage is TRBV6-1 and J usage is TRBJ1-2; D unclear. This CDR3 contains 14 residues. Trimming removed 0 bases from V and 8 bases from J, with 13 bases in between. Germline V gives CDR1 MNHNS, CDR2 SASEGT. CDR3 coding DNA: TGTGCCAGCAGTGAAGCAGTCCTGCCAGGCGGCTACACCTTC. It specifies CASSEAVLPGGYTF.

The CDR3 nucleotides read TGTGCCAGCAGGGCGGGGGACCTAACCATTTACACTGAAGCTTTCTTT. Amino acid sequence: CASRAGDLTIYTEAFF. The genes are TRBV28 and TRBJ1-1; D possibly corresponds to TRBD1 (5 bases). Trimming cost V 6 bases and J 3 bases, with 20 bases left between them. This CDR3 region has 16 residues. Germline V gene data show CDR1 as MDHEN and CDR2 as SYDVKM.

V and J are TRBV28 and TRBJ1-4; D not resolved. V gave up 5 bases and J gave up 8 bases, with 12 bases separating them. The CDR3 length is 13 residues. Germline CDR1 reads MDHEN; CDR2 reads SYDVKM. CDR3 sequence: CASSATVQEKLFF. DNA of the CDR3: TGTGCCAGCAGTGCAACGGTACAGGAAAAACTGTTTTTT.

CDR3 in DNA: TGTGCCAGCAGCGTAGGGGGAGGGATAGATACGCAGTATTTT. This codes for CASSVGGGIDTQYF. The gene calls are TRBV9 and TRBJ2-3; 7 nucleotides match TRBD2. CDR1 and CDR2 (germline): SGDLS, YYNGEE. The length of the CDR3 is 14 residues. The junction had 3 bases not matched to a gene; V was cut back by 0 bases and J by 5 bases.

The chain links TRBV7-8 to TRBJ1-2; possible D gene TRBD1, 5 bases. Germline V gene lookup returns CDR1 SGHVS and CDR2 FQNEAQ. The CDR3 has 14 residues. V was trimmed by 5 bases and J by 4 bases, leaving 14 bases between them. CDR3 sequence: CASSPRGRVYGYTF. Written as DNA, the CDR3 is TGTGCCAGCAGCCCCCGGGGCAGGGTCTATGGCTACACCTTC. The full variable domain, in which reference TRBV7-8 and TRBJ1-2 provide the parts outside the CDR3, is GAGVSQSPRYKVAKRGQDVALRCDPISGHVSLFWYQQALGQGPEFLTYFQNEAQLDKSGLPSDRFFAERPEGSVSTLKIQRTQQEDSAVYLCASSPRGRVYGYTFGSGTRLTVV.

The J gene is TRBJ2-1, the V gene TRBV28, with D maybe TRBD2 (6 bases). The germline V gene encodes CDR1 MDHEN and CDR2 SYDVKM. This CDR3 spans 14 amino acids. V lost 8 bases and J lost 7, with 18 bases in between. The DNA for the CDR3 is TGTGCCAGCTCTCGGGGAGGTGAGAGAAATGAGCAGTTCTTC. Its translation: CASSRGGERNEQFF.

Worth noting for this clone: This specimen includes other DNA sequences encoding the same CDR3. CDR3 nucleotides: TGTGCCAGCTCACCTGGGACTGCTGAGGGAGAGCAGTTCTTC. Translated: CASSPGTAEGEQFF. The chain links TRBV18 to TRBJ2-1, with TRBD2 as a possible D gene (6 bases). V lost 3 bases and J 10 bases, leaving 16 bases between the germline ends. Germline CDR1 KGHSH, CDR2 LQKENI. The CDR3 runs to 14 residues. Based on the CDR3 plus reference TRBV18 and TRBJ2-1, the full variable domain is NAGVMQNPRHLVRRRGQEARLRCSPMKGHSHVYWYRQLPEEGLKFMVYLQKENIIDESGMPKERFSAEFPKEGPSILRIQQVVRGDSAAYFCASSPGTAEGEQFFGPGTRLTVL.

This chain connects TRBV30 to TRBJ1-2; possible D gene TRBD1, 5 bases. V was trimmed by 6 bases and J by 3 bases, leaving 14 bases between them. This CDR3 contains 13 residues. Germline CDR1 and CDR2: GTSNPN and SVGIG (reference sequence). The CDR3 loop is CACLGQGHYGYTF. The CDR3 DNA is TGTGCCTGCCTCGGGCAGGGACACTATGGCTACACCTTC. Variable domain in full (rest from reference TRBV30 and TRBJ1-2): SQTIHQWPATLVQPVGSPLSLECTVEGTSNPNLYWYRQAAGRGLQLLFYSVGIGQISSEVPQNLSASRPQDRQFILSSKKLLLSDSGFYLCACLGQGHYGYTFGSGTRLTVV.

The V call is TRBV2, the J call TRBJ2-5; 10 nucleotides match TRBD1. TRBJ2-7 matches the DNA end more closely, so the J call is doubtful. Germline V lookup: CDR1 SNHLY, CDR2 FYNNEI. This CDR3 region has 15 residues. The CDR3 protein is CASSEEGQGMGEQYF. In DNA form, the CDR3 reads TGTGCCAGCAGTGAAGAGGGACAGGGGATGGGCGAGCAGTACTTC.

The V gene is TRBV28, the J gene TRBJ1-5, with D unclear. CDR3 size: 15 residues. Germline lookup yields CDR1 MDHEN and CDR2 SYDVKM. With 10 bases removed from V and 2 bases from J, the gap between germline ends came to 18 bases. The CDR3 DNA is TGTGCCATTGCACCTTCATTGGCTGGCAATCAGCCCCAGCATTTT. Protein: CAIAPSLAGNQPQHF.

The gene calls are TRBV5-1 and TRBJ2-3; the match to TRBD2 covers 13 bases. The V gene end was trimmed by 3 bases and the J gene end by 2 bases; junction bases not matched to a gene: 3. Germline V gives CDR1 SGHRS, CDR2 YFSETQ. There are 16 residues in the CDR3. CDR3 in amino acids: CASSWGTSGDTDTQYF. CDR3 nucleotides: TGCGCCAGCAGCTGGGGGACTAGCGGGGACACAGATACGCAGTATTTT.

The V call is TRBV10-1, the J call TRBJ2-7; D gene ambiguous. This CDR3 spans 14 amino acids. V was trimmed by 6 bases and J by 5 bases, leaving 17 bases between them. Germline V gene data show CDR1 as WNHNN and CDR2 as SYGVQD (reference sequence). CDR3 residues: CASSPSGRANEQYF. CDR3 sequence (DNA): TGCGCCAGCAGCCCCTCCGGTAGGGCCAACGAGCAGTACTTC.

This clone has only one observation. V gene TRBV6-6 combines with J gene TRBJ1-1; D gene uncertain. The V end lost 6 bases, the J end lost 1 base, and 12 bases lay between the germline ends. CDR1 and CDR2 (germline): MNHNY, SVGAGI (reference sequence). CDR3 size: 14 residues. CDR3 loop: CASSPQQTNTEAFF. The CDR3 nucleotides are TGTGCCAGCAGCCCCCAACAGACGAACACTGAAGCTTTCTTT.

This clone was recorded a few times. CDR3 region: CASSLTPQGNEQYF. The CDR3 nucleotides are TGTGCCAGCAGCTTAACCCCACAGGGGAACGAGCAGTACTTC. The chain carries TRBV7-3 and TRBJ2-7, with 7 nucleotides matching TRBD1. CDR3 length equals 14 residues. From germline, CDR1 is SGHTA and CDR2 FQGTGA. V lost 0 bases and J lost 5; bases outside the gene matches: 4.

Comments on this clone: The identical CDR3 is also encoded by other nucleotide sequences in the sample. The rearrangement uses TRBV11-2 and TRBJ1-3; possibly TRBD1 for D (5 bases). Trimming took 2 bases from V and 3 from J, leaving 8 bases between them. Germline CDR1 reads SGHAT; CDR2 reads FQNNGV. This CDR3 has 14 amino acids. The CDR3, as DNA: TGTGCCAGCAGCTTAACAAGGGGTGGAAACACCATATATTTT. As protein: CASSLTRGGNTIYF.

A single count supports this clone. The chain combines TRBV19 with TRBJ2-1; no clear D. Between the trimmed V and J ends, which lost 5 bases and 2 bases, there was a span of 10 bases. Per the germline V gene, CDR1 is LNHDA and CDR2 is SQIVND (reference sequence). The CDR3 is 14 amino acids. This chain's CDR3 is CASSSNRAYNEQFF. Here the CDR3 DNA reads TGTGCCAGTAGTTCAAACCGAGCCTACAATGAGCAGTTCTTC.

The CDR3, as DNA: TGTGCCAGCAGTTTGCGGCCGACGATCTACAATGAGCAGTTCTTC. Translating gives CASSLRPTIYNEQFF. The chain employs TRBV28 and TRBJ2-1; the D is unclear. The V and J ends lost 3 bases and 3 bases respectively, with 12 bases between them. The CDR3 spans 15 residues. Germline CDR1 is MDHEN and CDR2 is SYDVKM.

This clone was seen only a few times. The CDR3 DNA follows: TGTGCCAGTACGGTGGGACAGGAAAGCTATGGCTACACCTTC. Translating it yields CASTVGQESYGYTF. The chain carries TRBV19 and TRBJ1-2, with 8 bases aligning to TRBD1. Per the germline V gene, CDR1 is LNHDA and CDR2 is SQIVND (reference sequence). This CDR3 contains 14 residues. Germline trimming cut 7 bases from V and 4 bases from J; bases unmatched to any gene: 8.

In the case of this clone: A read error likely explains this, since a far larger clone differs by one base. The chain carries TRBV7-2 and TRBJ2-3; TRBD2 matches 13 bases. The J segment lost 2 bases and the V segment lost 5 bases, leaving 4 bases of the junction unmatched. Germline CDR1 and CDR2: SGHTA and FQGNSA. The CDR3 runs to 16 residues. Written as DNA, the CDR3 is TGTGCCAGCAGCCAAGGGACTAGCGGGACCACAGATACGCAGTATTTT. Its protein is CASSQGTSGTTDTQYF. The full variable domain, rest sourced from reference TRBV7-2 and TRBJ2-3, is GAGVSQSPSNKVTEKGKDVELRCDPISGHTALYWYRQSLGQGLEFLIYFQGNSAPDKSGLPSDRFSAERTGGSVSTLTIQRTQQEDSAVYLCASSQGTSGTTDTQYFGPGTRLTVL.

The chain employs TRBV7-8 and TRBJ2-7; D is ambiguous. The CDR3 has 14 amino acids. Trimming removed 2 bases at V and 1 base at J, with 9 bases between. The germline V gene encodes CDR1 SGHVS and CDR2 FQNEAQ. The CDR3 loop reads CASSLLVVSYEQYF. CDR3 nucleotide sequence: TGTGCCAGCAGCTTATTAGTTGTATCCTACGAGCAGTACTTC. The whole variable domain, remainder taken from reference TRBV7-8 and TRBJ2-7, is GAGVSQSPRYKVAKRGQDVALRCDPISGHVSLFWYQQALGQGPEFLTYFQNEAQLDKSGLPSDRFFAERPEGSVSTLKIQRTQQEDSAVYLCASSLLVVSYEQYFGPGTRLTVT.

This clone occurred once. V and J are TRBV15 and TRBJ1-5; D might be TRBD1 (5 bases). In germline, CDR1 is LNHNV, CDR2 YYDKDF (reference sequence). V lost 0 bases and J 7 bases, leaving 10 bases between the germline ends. CDR3 length: 14 amino acids. The DNA for the CDR3 is TGTGCCACCAGCAGAGACCCGGGGGGGCAGCCCCAGCATTTT. This codes for CATSRDPGGQPQHF.

This clone was detected once. The chain uses TRBV11-3 and TRBJ1-1; 8 nucleotides match TRBD1. There are 16 residues in the CDR3. V shed 1 base, J shed 2 bases, and the junction held 6 bases outside the gene matches. Germline V gene data show CDR1 as SGHNT and CDR2 as YENEEA. CDR3 nucleotides: TGTGCCAGCAGCTTAGGAATCAGGGGGCGAAACACTGAAGCTTTCTTT. Encoded protein: CASSLGIRGRNTEAFF.